This T cell receptor (beta chain) is from a study of OX40 agonist ivuxolimab in advanced cancers. Overall study context: Ivuxolimab is an agonistic anti-OX40 (CD134) antibody, and patients were treated with it. Study results and limitations: Expanded clones were, on average, more numerous among CD8+ T cells than CD4+.

Generated by immunoSEQ multiplex PCR, the TCRdb table keeps only in-frame clones and is missing some. The table has over 75,000 clones, approximately 91% seen once. Worth noting for this clone: Its antigen is currently unknown.

Blood got drawn at baseline, again on cycle 4 day 1, and then on cycle 7 day 1. The material sequenced was CD4+ or CD8+ T cells sorted from blood, taken in a trial of the OX40 agonist ivuxolimab. This clonotype was sampled from an adult with an advanced solid tumor such as melanoma, head and neck, liver or kidney cancer.

This CDR3 reads CASSLAVRTQETQYF. For the CDR3, the DNA is TGTGCCAGCAGCTTAGCGGTCAGGACTCAAGAGACCCAGTACTTC. This chain joins TRBV7-9 and TRBJ2-5; a possible D gene is TRBD2 (5 bases). CDR1 and CDR2 (germline): SEHNR, FQNEAQ (reference sequence). The CDR3 loop spans 15 amino acids. The V and J ends lost 0 bases and 2 bases respectively, with 10 bases between them.